The clone carrying this T cell receptor beta chain was counted once. Its antigen is undetermined. Cells defined as naive were viable CD3+CD4+ or CD3+CD8+ and CCR7+CD45RA+CD45RO-CD95-CD27+CD28+. Unmatched junction bases numbered 0, after V lost 3 bases and J lost 4 bases. The V gene's germline CDR1 is SGHKS and CDR2 YYEKEE (reference sequence). The CDR3 spans 13 residues. The assay was immunoSEQ multiplex PCR, and TCRdb's table has in-frame clones only and misses some. The table has roughly 20,000 clones, about 98% seen once. The data were taken from a study of T cells after posttransplantation cyclophosphamide. General study points: Donor-recipient repertoire similarity was low at 1-2 months, rising over year one. Recipient CMV seropositivity and CMV reactivation strongly tracked TRB clonality.

Material: naive CD8+ T cells sorted from PBMCs. The clonotype comes from a man between 35 and 55 years old in good health, CMV-negative, and a related stem cell transplant donor. The gene calls are TRBV5-5 and TRBJ2-1; TRBD1 matches 8 bases. CDR3 coding DNA: TGTGCCAGCAGCTGGACAGGGTACAATGAGCAGTTCTTC. Protein sequence: CASSWTGYNEQFF.